These T cell receptor beta chains were read from a single sample in a study of T cells in Graves' hyperthyroidism and ophthalmopathy. TCRdb reprocessed the multiplex PCR reads with MiXCR, giving one entry per CDR3 protein. This sample has approximately 520,000 distinct CDR3 sequences, with about a fifth found just once. The sequenced sample consisted of blood. These receptors all come from a man between 18 and 35 years old with Graves' hyperthyroidism. Both conserved end residues are part of each CDR3. The D gene is left open where the match is weak. Some rows mark clone size as missing; the rest say once, few, many or name a class of expanded clone.

j_call | d_call | clone_size | v_call | cdr3_aa | cdr3_nt
TRBJ1-2 | TRBD1 | many | TRBV27 | CASADRGGVNYGYTF | TGTGCCAGCGCCGACAGGGGAGGAGTTAACTATGGCTACACCTTC
TRBJ1-1 | . | many | TRBV30 | CAWSAEGTEAFF | TGTGCCTGGAGTGCGGAGGGCACTGAAGCTTTCTTT
TRBJ1-1 | TRBD1 | once | TRBV28 | CASSSPGGGRKAFF | TGTGCCAGCAGTTCTCCAGGGGGCGGGCGTAAAGCTTTCTTT
TRBJ2-6 | . | . | TRBV6-5 | CASSYGRAGANVLTF | TGTGCCAGCAGTTACGGCAGGGCTGGGGCCAACGTCCTGACTTTC
TRBJ1-5 | . | . | TRBV12-3/TRBV12-4 | CATWEGKGSNQPQHF | TGTGCCACCTGGGAGGGGAAAGGCAGCAATCAGCCCCAGCATTTT
TRBJ1-1 | . | many | TRBV20-1 | CSASRRGTEAFF | TGCAGTGCTAGCCGGAGGGGTACTGAAGCTTTCTTT
TRBJ2-7 | . | . | TRBV6-1 | CASSGAQSRGYEQYF | TGTGCCAGCAGTGGAGCGCAGTCTAGGGGGTACGAGCAGTACTTC
TRBJ2-7 | . | many | TRBV28 | CASSSSSYEQYF | TGTGCCAGCAGTTCAAGCTCCTACGAGCAGTACTTC
TRBJ1-1 | . | many | TRBV28 | CASSRYDLFKMNTEAFF | TGTGCCAGCAGTCGCTACGACTTGTTCAAAATGAACACTGAAGCTTTCTTT
TRBJ2-7 | . | once | TRBV28 | CASDPGPSYYEQYF | TGTGCCAGCGACCCGGGACCAAGTTACTACGAGCAGTACTTC